Following are 24 T cell receptor beta chains from one sample sequenced in a study of control samples from healthy donors and cancer patients. TCRdb's copy holds only in-frame clones and misses some; the assay was immunoSEQ multiplex PCR. The table shows some 120,000 clones, with over 85% occurring only once. Sequenced material: blood. The receptor set was obtained from a man aged 30 to 39 in good health.

The genes are TRBV18 and TRBJ2-3, with D unclear. V was pared by 3 bases and J by 0 bases, with 10 bases between. The CDR3 runs 15 residues. Germline CDR1 KGHSH, CDR2 LQKENI. The CDR3 loop reads CASSPWGTSTDTQYF. The CDR3 DNA reads TGTGCCAGCTCACCTTGGGGTACTAGCACAGATACGCAGTATTTT.

The chain couples TRBV6-1 to TRBJ1-5; the match to TRBD1 covers 10 bases. Germline V gives CDR1 MNHNS, CDR2 SASEGT. V was pared by 6 bases and J by 5 bases, with 7 bases of the junction left unmatched. The length of the CDR3 is 15 residues. The CDR3 region has the DNA TGTGCCAGCAGCCGACAGGGGGCATCGTATCAGCCCCAGCATTTT. It specifies CASSRQGASYQPQHF.

This clone has a single count. This chain connects TRBV28 to TRBJ1-1; D uncertain. Germline CDR1 MDHEN, CDR2 SYDVKM. This CDR3 has 16 amino acids. V was cut by 2 bases and J by 2 bases, with 15 bases left in between. CDR3 protein: CASSLHRDWANTEAFF. Written as DNA, the CDR3 is TGTGCCAGCAGTTTACATCGGGATTGGGCCAACACTGAAGCTTTCTTT.

The chain employs TRBV11-2 and TRBJ2-2, with D tentatively TRBD1 (5 bases). This CDR3 is 15 amino acids long. Germline assignment: CDR1 SGHAT and CDR2 FQNNGV. V lost 5 bases, J lost 6 bases, and 16 bases lay in between. In nucleotides, the CDR3 is TGTGCCAGCAGCCTCCGGCAGGGCCGGGCCGGGGAGCTGTTTTTT. This sequence encodes CASSLRQGRAGELFF.

The chain employs TRBV30 and TRBJ2-3; 13 nucleotides line up with TRBD2. The V segment lost 1 base and the J segment 1 base; nucleotides outside the gene matches: 2. The CDR3 is 16 residues long. CDR1 and CDR2 from the germline V gene are GTSNPN and SVGIG (reference sequence). CDR3 loop: CAWSAGTSGGTDTQYF. CDR3 DNA: TGTGCCTGGAGTGCCGGGACTAGCGGGGGCACAGATACGCAGTATTTT. Complete variable domain (other parts from reference TRBV30 and TRBJ2-3): SQTIHQWPATLVQPVGSPLSLECTVEGTSNPNLYWYRQAAGRGLQLLFYSVGIGQISSEVPQNLSASRPQDRQFILSSKKLLLSDSGFYLCAWSAGTSGGTDTQYFGPGTRLTVL.

The chain couples TRBV30 to TRBJ1-2; D remains ambiguous. The CDR3 runs to 10 residues. V lost 7 bases and J 5 bases, leaving 8 bases between the germline ends. Germline V gives CDR1 GTSNPN, CDR2 SVGIG (reference sequence). CDR3 protein: CAYRLYGYTF. CDR3 coding DNA: TGTGCCTACCGTTTGTATGGCTACACCTTC.

CDR3 coding DNA: TGTGCCAGCAGTACTCCGACAGGGGAGGGGAGCACTGAAGCTTTCTTT. This gives the protein CASSTPTGEGSTEAFF. The rearrangement joins TRBV2 to TRBJ1-1, with 8 bases identical to TRBD1. V dropped 5 bases and J dropped 4; count of bases not matched to a gene: 12. Germline loops: CDR1 SNHLY, CDR2 FYNNEI. There are 16 residues in the CDR3.

V usage is TRBV27 and J usage is TRBJ1-2, with D possibly being TRBD1 (6 bases). Germline values: CDR1 MNHEY, CDR2 SMNVEV (reference sequence). CDR3 size: 15 residues. V lost 8 bases, J lost 1 base, and 17 bases lay in between. The CDR3 here is CASRQGSLNNYGYTF. The CDR3 DNA reads TGTGCCAGCCGCCAGGGGAGTTTGAATAACTATGGCTACACCTTC.

The chain links TRBV19 to TRBJ2-3; the D gene is possibly TRBD2 (7 bases). Germline V lookup: CDR1 LNHDA, CDR2 SQIVND (reference sequence). Trimming cost V 3 bases and J 7 bases, with 17 bases left between them. CDR3 length: 15 amino acids. CDR3 bases: TGTGCCAGTAGTATTTCGTGGGGGGGCCGGAATACGCAGTATTTT. Its translation: CASSISWGGRNTQYF.

The V and J genes are TRBV5-1 and TRBJ2-7; 15 positions agree with TRBD2. Germline CDR1 reads SGHRS; CDR2 reads YFSETQ. CDR3 length: 18 amino acids. The V gene end was trimmed by 3 bases and the J gene end by 2 bases; junction bases not matched to a gene: 9. CDR3 in DNA: TGCGCCAGCAGCTCCGGGACTAGCGGGGGGCGGTTGGCCTACGAGCAGTACTTC. Amino acids: CASSSGTSGGRLAYEQYF. The variable domain in full, completed from reference TRBV5-1 and TRBJ2-7, reads KAGVTQTPRYLIKTRGQQVTLSCSPISGHRSVSWYQQTPGQGLQFLFEYFSETQRNKGNFPGRFSGRQFSNSRSEMNVSTLELGDSALYLCASSSGTSGGRLAYEQYFGPGTRLTVT.

The genes are TRBV6-1 and TRBJ2-1; TRBD1 is a possible D gene (6 bases). The CDR3 spans 16 residues. The germline V gene encodes CDR1 MNHNS and CDR2 SASEGT. The germline V and J ends were trimmed by 2 bases and 10 bases, with 21 bases remaining between them. The DNA of the CDR3 is TGTGCCAGCAGTGAACCTAAGGCGGTCACCAGGGGCGAGCAGTTCTTC. Residues: CASSEPKAVTRGEQFF.

The chain recombines TRBV6-4 with TRBJ2-6; 7 nucleotides match TRBD2. Germline CDR1 and CDR2: MRHNA and SNTAGT. V trimming: 0 bases; J trimming: 2 bases; junction bases outside the gene matches: 1. The CDR3 has 16 residues. The CDR3 coding sequence is TGTGCCAGCAGTGACTCGAGCGGGGCTGGGGCCAACGTCCTGACTTTC. As protein: CASSDSSGAGANVLTF.

The chain recombines TRBV9 with TRBJ2-1; weak D call: TRBD1 (6 bases). The germline V gene has CDR1 SGDLS and CDR2 YYNGEE. This CDR3 comprises 16 residues. V lost 4 bases and J 4 bases, leaving 18 bases between the germline ends. The CDR3 sequence is CASSPPGVPFYNEQFF. The CDR3 DNA follows: TGTGCCAGCAGCCCCCCAGGGGTCCCCTTTTACAATGAGCAGTTCTTC.

The rearrangement joins TRBV5-4 to TRBJ2-7; 8 nucleotides match TRBD1. The CDR3 runs to 13 residues. The germline gives CDR1 SGHNT, CDR2 YYREEE (reference sequence). After removal of 4 bases from V and 3 bases from J, the junction contained 3 bases not matched to a gene. The CDR3 spells CASSLGQDYEQYV. CDR3 DNA sequence: TGTGCCAGCAGCCTGGGACAGGACTACGAGCAGTACGTC.

The V and J genes are TRBV2 and TRBJ2-2; 8 bases map to TRBD1. V was clipped by 5 bases and J by 1 base; unmatched bases: 3. Germline CDR1 reads SNHLY; CDR2 reads FYNNEI. This CDR3 spans 15 amino acids. CDR3 nucleotides: TGTGCCAGCAGTCCAGGGACAGGGAACACCGGGGAGCTGTTTTTT. Protein: CASSPGTGNTGELFF.

This chain uses TRBV2 with TRBJ1-6; 12 bases fit TRBD1. Germline V gives CDR1 SNHLY, CDR2 FYNNEI. The CDR3 spans 19 residues. Trimming at V came to 7 bases and at J to 6 bases, leaving 16 bases not matched to a gene. CDR3 in amino acids: CASTLRGTGGWGGNSPLHF. The CDR3 nucleotides read TGTGCCAGCACCCTACGGGGGACAGGGGGCTGGGGAGGTAATTCACCCCTCCACTTT.

The chain has TRBV5-1 and TRBJ2-3, with 7 bases lining up with TRBD1. This CDR3 comprises 15 residues. The germline CDR1 and CDR2 sequences are SGHRS and YFSETQ. The trim removed 4 bases at V and 3 bases at J, leaving 8 bases unmatched. The CDR3 nucleotides are TGCGCCAGCAGCCCGGACAGGTCTGGGACAGATACGCAGTATTTT. Translating it yields CASSPDRSGTDTQYF.

This chain's CDR3 is CASGPTGLWTSTDTQYF. The CDR3 region has the DNA TGTGCTAGTGGACCAACAGGGCTCTGGACTAGCACAGATACGCAGTATTTT. The rearrangement joins TRBV12-5 to TRBJ2-3, with D possibly matching TRBD1 (6 bases). CDR1 LGHNT and CDR2 FRNRAP come from the germline V gene. Between the trimmed V and J ends, which lost 6 bases and 0 bases, there was a span of 19 bases. There are 17 residues in the CDR3.

V and J are TRBV19 and TRBJ1-5; the D gene is possibly TRBD1 (5 bases). Germline V lookup: CDR1 LNHDA, CDR2 SQIVND (reference sequence). Deletions cut 3 bases from V and 3 bases from J, with 15 bases between. The CDR3 consists of 16 residues. CDR3 bases: TGTGCCAGTAGTATGAGACAGACAGACCCCAATCAGCCCCAGCATTTT. Translating it yields CASSMRQTDPNQPQHF. Looking up the rest from reference TRBV19 and TRBJ1-5 gives the full variable domain: DGGITQSPKYLFRKEGQNVTLSCEQNLNHDAMYWYRQDPGQGLRLIYYSQIVNDFQKGDIAEGYSVSREKKESFPLTVTSAQKNPTAFYLCASSMRQTDPNQPQHFGDGTRLSIL.

This rearrangement joins TRBV27 to TRBJ2-3, with 12 bases lining up with TRBD1. The CDR3 runs to 14 residues. CDR1 and CDR2 (germline): MNHEY, SMNVEV (reference sequence). V was pared by 7 bases and J by 6 bases, with 5 bases of the junction left unmatched. The CDR3 is CASKGTGGRDTQYF. The CDR3 DNA reads as TGTGCCAGCAAGGGGACAGGGGGCAGGGATACGCAGTATTTT.

This chain uses TRBV12-2 with TRBJ1-5; TRBD1 reflects the table's D call only, with no check against the DNA. TRBV12-2 is noted as a pseudogene. The CDR3 covers 15 residues. This chain's CDR3 is CASRLGQGCNQPQHF. In DNA form, the CDR3 reads TGTGCAAGTCGCTTGGGACAGGGTTGCAATCAGCCCCAGCATTTT.

The chain uses TRBV5-1 and TRBJ1-5, with TRBD1 identical over 8 bases. V was clipped by 4 bases and J by 6 bases; unmatched bases: 12. This CDR3 is built from 16 residues. Germline lookup yields CDR1 SGHRS and CDR2 YFSETQ. The CDR3 DNA sequence: TGCGCCAGCAGCCCGACGACAGGGGCCGTGGGTCAGCCCCAGCATTTT. Its translation is CASSPTTGAVGQPQHF.

The genes are TRBV28 and TRBJ1-1; D gene unclear. The ends were cut back, 6 bases at V and 6 bases at J, with 11 bases in the middle. CDR3 length: 12 residues. Germline CDR1 reads MDHEN; CDR2 reads SYDVKM. The CDR3 DNA is TGTGCCAGCAGCATCGAGGGCGCTGAAGCTTTCTTT. The encoded protein is CASSIEGAEAFF.

This rearrangement joins TRBV11-3 to TRBJ2-7; possibly TRBD2 for D (7 bases). Trimming shortened V by 3 bases and J by 3 bases, and 18 bases separated the two germline ends. The CDR3 has 16 amino acids. Germline-derived CDR1 and CDR2 are SGHNT and YENEEA. This chain's CDR3 is CASSFWGGARHYEQYV. CDR3 coding DNA: TGTGCCAGCAGCTTCTGGGGGGGGGCGCGTCACTACGAGCAGTACGTC.